Below, 13 T cell receptor delta chains from the same sample are listed, as sequenced in a study of γδ T cells in repeated Plasmodium falciparum infection. TCRdb re-called the multiplex PCR reads via CATT. Seen here are 53,000 or so delta-chain clones, more than 1.5% observed once, and the top ten hold approximately 25%. Gammadelta T cells were flow-sorted from PBMC into Vgamma9/Vdelta2+ and Vdelta2-negative populations for bulk analysis. Sequencing was done on a sample of gamma-delta T cells from blood. The receptors derive from a pool of human donors (malaria-infected and uninfected, not separated).

In the case of this clone: The TCRdb protein comes from a much larger clone and disagrees with this DNA's translation at residue 4, likely due to a read error; the protein given here is derived from the DNA. V and J are TRDV1 and TRDJ2; D is possibly TRDD2 (8 bases). TCRdb supplies no J gene; here it was assigned by aligning the nucleotide sequence to germline. Germline V gene lookup returns CDR1 TSWWSYY and CDR2 QGS. The CDR3 covers 22 residues. The chain's CDR3 is CALREAQLPTFGWGLVGAQLFF. CDR3 nucleotide sequence: TGTGCTCTTAGGGAAGCGCAGCTTCCTACGTTTGGCTGGGGGTTAGTTGGAGCACAACTCTTCTTT.

This clone showed up just a few times. TCRdb records a much larger clone's protein for this DNA, with a difference at residue 4 that likely arises from a read error; the protein given is the translation of the DNA. The genes are TRDV3 and TRDJ1; 9 bases fit TRDD3. No J segment appears in TCRdb, so it was assigned here by matching the sequence to germline. Germline V CDR1 and CDR2: TVYSNPD, GDNSRS (reference sequence). This CDR3 has 26 amino acids. The DNA for the CDR3 is TGTGCATACGAATCCTTCCTTAAGCCCCTGTTACTGGGGGACCCCGAATATCCCCCCACTGTTTATAAACTCATCTTT. This encodes CAYESFLKPLLLGDPEYPPTVYKLIF.

With regard to this clone: This likely stems from a read error, as it lies one base from a far larger clone. A V gene of TRDV1 was called, but no J gene was assigned; TRDD3 reflects the table's D call only, with no check against the DNA. The CDR3 runs 20 residues. Germline V gives CDR1 TSWWSYY, CDR2 QGS. The CDR3 loop is CALGELPPILPTGGYHKLIF. Here the CDR3 DNA reads TGTGCTCTTGGGGAACTACCCCCGATCCTTCCTACGGGGGGATACCACAAGCTCATCTTT.

Concerning this clone itself: TCRdb shows a much larger clone's protein in place of this DNA's translation, and the two differ at residue 7, likely through a read error; the protein shown is translated from the DNA. The chain links TRDV2 to TRDJ1; 8 bases fit TRDD3. No J gene was available from TCRdb, and it was assigned here by a germline match of the DNA. The ends lost 6 bases at V and 2 bases at J; junction bases unmatched: 4. Germline CDR1 reads GEAIGNYY; CDR2 reads EKD. This CDR3 is 13 amino acids long. The CDR3 is CACWGIVTDKLIF. CDR3 nucleotide sequence: TGTGCCTGTTGGGGGATTGTGACCGATAAACTCATCTTT.

This clone was seen repeatedly, ten times or more. It is likely a read error: a sequence one base away is far more abundant. The sample holds other DNA sequences that translate to the same CDR3. J is TRDJ1 and V is TRDV3, with D maybe TRDD3 (6 bases). The germline V gene encodes CDR1 TVYSNPD and CDR2 GDNSRS (reference sequence). The V and J ends lost 4 bases and 0 bases respectively, with 27 bases between them. The CDR3 covers 18 residues. The CDR3 spells CAYSSSDGGYTNTDKLIF. For the CDR3, the DNA is TGTGCCTATAGCTCTTCCGATGGGGGGTACACCAACACCGATAAACTCATCTTT.

In this sample, this clone turned up many times. The protein TCRdb lists belongs to a much larger clone and differs from this DNA's translation at residue 13, which points to a read error; the protein shown is made from the DNA. The chain links TRDV1 to TRDJ1; D uncertain. V lost 1 base and J lost 5, with 23 bases in between. Per germline, CDR1 TSWWSYY and CDR2 QGS. The CDR3 has 18 residues. The CDR3 loop is CALGEPGPHNRDGDKLIF. The CDR3 DNA follows: TGTGCTCTTGGGGAACCCGGTCCGCATAACCGAGATGGGGATAAACTCATCTTT.

This clone was observed many times. The TCRdb record carries a much larger clone's protein, which differs from this DNA's translation at residue 11; a read error is the likely cause, and the protein listed here is the DNA translation. The CDR3, as DNA: TGTGCTCTTTGTCTGATCCATGACTGGCGTCAGGACCATAAACTCATCTTT. It codes for CALCLIHDWRQDHKLIF. The chain uses TRDV1 and TRDJ1; D might be TRDD3 (5 bases). The V end was cut by 8 bases, the J end by 6 bases, with 28 bases between. Germline V gives CDR1 TSWWSYY, CDR2 QGS. The CDR3 covers 17 residues.

This clone is termed medium-sized. The rearrangement joins TRDV1 to TRDJ1; 8 nucleotides match TRDD3. CDR1 TSWWSYY and CDR2 QGS come from the germline V gene. Trimming at V came to 0 bases and at J to 0 bases, leaving 12 bases not matched to a gene. CDR3 size: 19 residues. In DNA, the CDR3 is TGTGCTCTTGGGGAACTTCGGGGAGAGTGGGGGATGTACACCGATAAACTCATCTTT. It is translated as CALGELRGEWGMYTDKLIF.

This clone was counted only a few times. TCRdb's protein for this DNA is that of a much larger clone and differs from the translation at residue 7, likely a read error; the protein shown is the DNA translation. The chain recombines TRDV1 with TRDJ1; perhaps TRDD2 as D (6 bases). TCRdb offers no J gene call, so here the DNA was matched to germline to obtain one. From germline, CDR1 is TSWWSYY and CDR2 QGS. The CDR3 runs to 21 residues. The germline V and J ends were trimmed by 1 base and 0 bases, with 27 bases remaining between them. CDR3 sequence: CALGEPTFILLRWGDTDKLIF. As DNA, the CDR3 is TGTGCTCTTGGGGAACCCACTTTCATCCTACTCCGATGGGGAGACACCGATAAACTCATCTTT.

This clone was detected a few times. The translation of this DNA and the TCRdb protein of a much larger clone differ at residue 5, probably owing to a read error; the protein shown here is translated from the DNA. CDR3 coding DNA: TGTGCTCTTGGGCAACCTGCCTTCCCAAATTGGGGGATCGCGTACACCGATAAACTCATCTTT. Protein product: CALGQPAFPNWGIAYTDKLIF. This rearrangement joins TRDV1 to TRDJ1, with 8 positions matching TRDD3. V was pared by 5 bases and J by 0 bases, with 23 bases of the junction left unmatched. CDR1 and CDR2 (germline): TSWWSYY, QGS. This CDR3 comprises 21 residues.

Note on this clone: This DNA's translation and the protein TCRdb lists, from a much larger clone, do not match at residue 10, likely due to a read error; the protein shown is translated from the DNA. The chain employs TRDV2 and TRDJ1; no reliable D call. V gave up 0 bases and J gave up 2 bases, with 21 bases separating them. This CDR3 contains 18 residues. Looked up from germline, CDR1 is GEAIGNYY and CDR2 is EKD. Written as DNA, the CDR3 is TGTGCCTGTGACACCCTTTCTCCAAGAGGTACGGGGACCGATAAACTCATCTTT. Residues: CACDTLSPRGTGTDKLIF.

This clone has just a few counts. TCRdb's protein, taken from a much larger clone, differs from this DNA's translation at residue 4, likely owing to a read error; the protein displayed comes from the DNA. The CDR3 nucleotides read TGTGCTCTTGAGCCCGCCCTCTTCCTCGGACTACTGGGGACGCCGGGGGGCGATAAACTCATCTTT. Translated: CALEPALFLGLLGTPGGDKLIF. This chain joins TRDV1 and TRDJ1, with TRDD3 as a possible D gene (7 bases). Here the J gene was assigned by germline matching of the DNA, as TCRdb has none. V dropped 7 bases and J dropped 4 bases, with 40 bases sitting between them. This CDR3 comprises 22 residues. Germline CDR1 reads TSWWSYY; CDR2 reads QGS.

This clone was counted ten times or more. The genes are TRDV1 and TRDJ1, with a tentative D call TRDD3 (6 bases). CDR3 length: 19 amino acids. Germline CDR1 reads TSWWSYY; CDR2 reads QGS. V was clipped by 0 bases and J by 0 bases, with 20 bases between them. Here the CDR3 reads CALGELGEYWETYTDKLIF. DNA of the CDR3: TGTGCTCTTGGGGAACTCGGAGAGTACTGGGAAACCTACACCGATAAACTCATCTTT.